This T cell receptor (beta chain) comes out of a study of blood T cell repertoires in COVID-19. Study as a whole: Samples representing acute and convalescent COVID-19 were sourced from the United States, Italy and Spain. Sources were T cells, B-cell-depleted T cells, or PBMCs; the material itself was cDNA or gDNA.

Germline CDR1 and CDR2: MGHDK and SYGVNS. CDR3 length: 14 residues. Trimming stripped 3 bases from V and 7 bases from J, with 10 bases between. In this sample, this clone turned up a few times. Per the original methods: Quantification of nucleated cells was approximated via reference gene primer amplification. Method: immunoSEQ multiplex PCR; TCRdb's copy keeps in-frame clones and lacks some. V and J calls and clone size follow that table, whereas D and trimming were derived from the DNA. This sample has about 120,000 clones, with approximately 80% found just once. The TCR sequence derives from a human donor in a cohort sampled during active COVID-19. The rearrangement uses TRBV25-1 and TRBJ1-6; the D is unclear. The sequencing sample was made of peripheral blood. CDR3 amino acids: CASSETGGNSPLHF. The CDR3 DNA follows: TGTGCCAGCAGTGAGACGGGTGGGAATTCACCCCTCCACTTT.